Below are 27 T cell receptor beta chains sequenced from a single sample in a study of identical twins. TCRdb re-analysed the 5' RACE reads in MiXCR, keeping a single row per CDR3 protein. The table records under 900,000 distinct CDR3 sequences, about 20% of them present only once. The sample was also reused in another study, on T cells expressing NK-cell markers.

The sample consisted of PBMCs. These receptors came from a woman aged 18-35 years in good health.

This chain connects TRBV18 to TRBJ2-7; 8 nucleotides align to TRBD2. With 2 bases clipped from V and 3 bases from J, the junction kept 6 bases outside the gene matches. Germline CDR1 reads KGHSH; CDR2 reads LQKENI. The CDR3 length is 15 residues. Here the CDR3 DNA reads TGTGCCAGCTCACCAGGGTACGGGGGGGTCTACGAGCAGTACTTC. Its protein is CASSPGYGGVYEQYF.

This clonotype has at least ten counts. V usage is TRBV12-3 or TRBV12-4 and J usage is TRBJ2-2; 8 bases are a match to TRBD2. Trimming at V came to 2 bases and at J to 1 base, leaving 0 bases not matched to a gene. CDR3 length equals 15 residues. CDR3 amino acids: CASSLSGGNTGELFF. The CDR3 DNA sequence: TGTGCCAGCAGTTTAAGCGGGGGGAACACCGGGGAGCTGTTTTTT.

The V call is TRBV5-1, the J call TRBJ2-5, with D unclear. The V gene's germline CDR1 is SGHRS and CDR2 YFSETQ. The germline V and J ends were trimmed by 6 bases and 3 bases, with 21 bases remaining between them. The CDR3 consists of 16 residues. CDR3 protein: CASTPRFGPMKETQYF. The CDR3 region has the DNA TGCGCCAGCACCCCGCGGTTCGGGCCGATGAAAGAGACCCAGTACTTC.

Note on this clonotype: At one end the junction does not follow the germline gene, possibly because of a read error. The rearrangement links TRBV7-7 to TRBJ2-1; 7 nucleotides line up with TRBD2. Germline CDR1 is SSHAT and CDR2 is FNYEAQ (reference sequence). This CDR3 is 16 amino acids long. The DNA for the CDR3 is TGTGCTAGCAGCTTAGAGGCTAGCGGTCCCTACAATGAGCAGTTCTTC. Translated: CASSLEASGPYNEQFF.

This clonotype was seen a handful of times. The CDR3 is CASSLGTSGTTQYF. The CDR3 DNA reads TGTGCCAGCAGTCTCGGGACTAGCGGGACTACGCAGTATTTT. The chain uses TRBV6-2 or TRBV6-3 and TRBJ2-3; 13 bases fit TRBD2. Germline loops: CDR1 MNHEY, CDR2 SVGEGT. The V segment lost 5 bases and the J segment 8 bases; nucleotides outside the gene matches: 4. This CDR3 has 14 residues.

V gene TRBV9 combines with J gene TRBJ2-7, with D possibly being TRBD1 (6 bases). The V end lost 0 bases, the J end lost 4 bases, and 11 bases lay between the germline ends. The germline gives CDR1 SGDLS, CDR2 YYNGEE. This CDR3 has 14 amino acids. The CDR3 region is CASSVEGQSYEQYF. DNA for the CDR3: TGTGCCAGCAGCGTAGAAGGACAGTCTTACGAGCAGTACTTC. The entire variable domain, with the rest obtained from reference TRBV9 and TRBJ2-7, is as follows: DSGVTQTPKHLITATGQRVTLRCSPRSGDLSVYWYQQSLDQGLQFLIQYYNGEERAKGNILERFSAQQFPDLHSELNLSSLELGDSALYFCASSVEGQSYEQYFGPGTRLTVT.

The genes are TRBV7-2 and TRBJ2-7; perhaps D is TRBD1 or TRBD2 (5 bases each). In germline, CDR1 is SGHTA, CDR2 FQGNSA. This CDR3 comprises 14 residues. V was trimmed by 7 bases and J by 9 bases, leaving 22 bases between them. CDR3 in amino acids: CASTSEGRVSGQYF. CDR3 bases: TGTGCCAGCACCTCTGAGGGCAGGGTTTCGGGGCAGTACTTC.

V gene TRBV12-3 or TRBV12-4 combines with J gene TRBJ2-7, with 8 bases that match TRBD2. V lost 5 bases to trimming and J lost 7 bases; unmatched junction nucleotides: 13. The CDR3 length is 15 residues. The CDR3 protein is CASSAASGGPREQYF. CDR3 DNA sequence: TGTGCCAGCAGTGCGGCCAGCGGGGGCCCTCGGGAGCAGTACTTC.

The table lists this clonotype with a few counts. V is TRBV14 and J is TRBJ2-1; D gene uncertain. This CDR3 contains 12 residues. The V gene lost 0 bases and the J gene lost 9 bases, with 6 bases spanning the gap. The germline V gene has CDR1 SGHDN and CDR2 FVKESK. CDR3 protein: CASSQEYGEQFF. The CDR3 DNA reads TGTGCCAGCAGCCAAGAGTACGGTGAGCAGTTCTTC. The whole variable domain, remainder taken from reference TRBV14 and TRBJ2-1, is EAGVTQFPSHSVIEKGQTVTLRCDPISGHDNLYWYRRVMGKEIKFLLHFVKESKQDESGMPNNRFLAERTGGTYSTLKVQPAELEDSGVYFCASSQEYGEQFFGPGTRLTVL.

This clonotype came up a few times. In DNA, the CDR3 is TGTGCCAGCAGCTTGTCGCACAGGGGCCGCACCGGGGAGCTGTTTTTT. Its translation: CASSLSHRGRTGELFF. The chain carries TRBV7-2 and TRBJ2-2, with 7 bases fitting TRBD1. Losses at the gene ends were 3 bases for V and 4 bases for J; bases not matched to a gene: 8. Germline V gene data show CDR1 as SGHTA and CDR2 as FQGNSA. This CDR3 contains 16 residues.

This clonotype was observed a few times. CDR3 bases: TGTGCCAGCAGCTTATTCGCAGATACGCAGTATTTT. Protein sequence: CASSLFADTQYF. V and J are TRBV7-9 and TRBJ2-3, with D hard to call. This CDR3 region has 12 residues. V shed 2 bases and J shed 4 bases, with 4 bases lying between them. Germline V CDR1 and CDR2: SEHNR, FQNEAQ (reference sequence). Looking up the rest from reference TRBV7-9 and TRBJ2-3 gives the full variable domain: DTGVSQNPRHKITKRGQNVTFRCDPISEHNRLYWYRQTLGQGPEFLTYFQNEAQLEKSRLLSDRFSAERPKGSFSTLEIQRTEQGDSAMYLCASSLFADTQYFGPGTRLTVL.

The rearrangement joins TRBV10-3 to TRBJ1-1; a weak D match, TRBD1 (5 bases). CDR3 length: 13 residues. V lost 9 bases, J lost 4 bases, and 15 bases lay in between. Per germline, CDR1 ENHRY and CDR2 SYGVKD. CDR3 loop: CAIRREGTTEAFF. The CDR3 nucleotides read TGTGCCATTAGGAGAGAGGGGACCACTGAAGCTTTCTTT.

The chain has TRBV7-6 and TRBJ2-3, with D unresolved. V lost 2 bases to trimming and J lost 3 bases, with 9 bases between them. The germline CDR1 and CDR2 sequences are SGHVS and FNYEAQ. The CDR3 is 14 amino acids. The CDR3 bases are TGTGCCAGCAGCTTACCAAGGGAAACAGATACGCAGTATTTT. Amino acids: CASSLPRETDTQYF.

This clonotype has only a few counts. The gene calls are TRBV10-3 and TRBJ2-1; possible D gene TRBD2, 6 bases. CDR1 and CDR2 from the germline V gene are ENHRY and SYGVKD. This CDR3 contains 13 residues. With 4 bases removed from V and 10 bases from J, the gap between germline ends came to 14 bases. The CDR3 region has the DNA TGTGCCATCAGTGCAGCGGGCCGGTGGGAGCAGTTCTTC. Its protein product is CAISAAGRWEQFF.

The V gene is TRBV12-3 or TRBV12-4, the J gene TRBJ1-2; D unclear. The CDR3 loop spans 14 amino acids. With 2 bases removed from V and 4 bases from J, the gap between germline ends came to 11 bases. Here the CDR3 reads CASSLPGRFYGYTF. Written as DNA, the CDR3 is TGTGCCAGCAGTTTACCCGGCAGATTCTATGGCTACACCTTC.

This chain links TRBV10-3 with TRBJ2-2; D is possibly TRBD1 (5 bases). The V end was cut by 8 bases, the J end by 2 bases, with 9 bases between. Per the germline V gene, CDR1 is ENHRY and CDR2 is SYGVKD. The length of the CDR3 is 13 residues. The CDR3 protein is CAIRQINTGELFF. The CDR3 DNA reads TGTGCCATCCGACAGATTAACACCGGGGAGCTGTTTTTT.

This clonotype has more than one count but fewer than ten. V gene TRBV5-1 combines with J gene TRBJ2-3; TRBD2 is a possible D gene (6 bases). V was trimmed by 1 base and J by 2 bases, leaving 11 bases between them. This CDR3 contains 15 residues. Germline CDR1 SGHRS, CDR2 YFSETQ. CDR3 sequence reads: CASSLYRGTTDTQYF. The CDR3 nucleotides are TGCGCCAGCAGCTTGTATCGGGGGACCACAGATACGCAGTATTTT.

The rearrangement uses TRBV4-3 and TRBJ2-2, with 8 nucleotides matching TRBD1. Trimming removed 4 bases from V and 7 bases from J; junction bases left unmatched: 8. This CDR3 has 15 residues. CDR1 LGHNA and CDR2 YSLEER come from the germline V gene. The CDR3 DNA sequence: TGCGCCAGCAGCCGACGGACAGGGTCCGACGGGGAGCTGTTTTTT. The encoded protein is CASSRRTGSDGELFF.

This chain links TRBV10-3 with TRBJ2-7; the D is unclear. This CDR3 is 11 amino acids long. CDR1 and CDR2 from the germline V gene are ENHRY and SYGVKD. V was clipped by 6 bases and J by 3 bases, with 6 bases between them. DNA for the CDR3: TGTGCCATCAGATCAGGCTACGAGCAGTACTTC. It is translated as CAIRSGYEQYF.

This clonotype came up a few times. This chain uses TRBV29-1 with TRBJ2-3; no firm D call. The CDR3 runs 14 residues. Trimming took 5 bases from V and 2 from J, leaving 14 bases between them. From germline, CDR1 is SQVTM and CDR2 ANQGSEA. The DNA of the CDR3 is TGCAGCGTTTTACCTAACTTTAACACAGATACGCAGTATTTT. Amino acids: CSVLPNFNTDTQYF.

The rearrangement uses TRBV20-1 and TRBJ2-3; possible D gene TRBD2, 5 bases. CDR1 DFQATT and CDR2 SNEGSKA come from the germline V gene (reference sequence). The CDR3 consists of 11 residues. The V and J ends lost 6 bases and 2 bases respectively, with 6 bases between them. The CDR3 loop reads CSAGDTDTQYF. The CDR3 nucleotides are TGCAGTGCCGGGGACACAGATACGCAGTATTTT.

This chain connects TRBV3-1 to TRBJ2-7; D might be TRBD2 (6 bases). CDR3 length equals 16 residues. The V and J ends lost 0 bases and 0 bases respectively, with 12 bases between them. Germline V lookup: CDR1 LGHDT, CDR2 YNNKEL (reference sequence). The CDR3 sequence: CASSQDWRGSSYEQYF. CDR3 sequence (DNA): TGTGCCAGCAGCCAAGATTGGAGGGGAAGCTCCTACGAGCAGTACTTC.

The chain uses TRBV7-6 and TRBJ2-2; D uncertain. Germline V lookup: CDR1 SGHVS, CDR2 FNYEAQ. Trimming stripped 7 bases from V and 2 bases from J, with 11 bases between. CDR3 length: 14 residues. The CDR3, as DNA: TGTGCCAGCACGATCGACGGTAACACCGGGGAGCTGTTTTTT. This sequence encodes CASTIDGNTGELFF.

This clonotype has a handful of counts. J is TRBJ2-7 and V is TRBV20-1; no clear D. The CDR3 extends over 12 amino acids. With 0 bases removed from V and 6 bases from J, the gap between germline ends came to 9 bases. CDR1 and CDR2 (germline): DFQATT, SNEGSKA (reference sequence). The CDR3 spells CSARDGFLEQYF. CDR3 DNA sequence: TGCAGTGCTAGAGATGGGTTCCTCGAGCAGTACTTC.

CDR3 sequence: CSVEGQTDTQYF. CDR3 DNA sequence: TGCAGCGTTGAAGGACAGACAGATACGCAGTATTTT. The V gene is TRBV29-1, the J gene TRBJ2-3; D is perhaps TRBD1 (5 bases). The CDR3 runs 12 residues. Trimming stripped 1 base from V and 3 bases from J, with 5 bases between. Per the germline V gene, CDR1 is SQVTM and CDR2 is ANQGSEA.

CDR3 DNA sequence: TGCAGTGCGCAGACGAGCGGGGTTACAGAGACCCAGTACTTC. As protein: CSAQTSGVTETQYF. This chain connects TRBV20-1 to TRBJ2-5, with TRBD2 matching 7 bases. The V and J ends lost 6 bases and 4 bases, in that order; junction bases with no gene match: 11. This CDR3 is 14 amino acids long. Germline lookup yields CDR1 DFQATT and CDR2 SNEGSKA (reference sequence).

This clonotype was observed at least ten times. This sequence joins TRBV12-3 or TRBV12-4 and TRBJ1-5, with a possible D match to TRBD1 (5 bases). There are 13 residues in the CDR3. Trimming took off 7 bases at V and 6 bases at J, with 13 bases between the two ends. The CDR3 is CASTLLRGQPQHF. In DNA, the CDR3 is TGTGCCAGCACCCTCCTGAGGGGTCAGCCCCAGCATTTT.